The clone carrying this TCR beta chain was seen only once. The antigen is unknown. This sample is drawn from a study of shared clonotypes between healthy human individuals. Germline lookup yields CDR1 LGHNA and CDR2 YNFKEQ. The CDR3 is made up of 15 amino acids. The V and J ends lost 5 bases and 4 bases respectively, with 17 bases between them. Assay runs were performed at deep level. Sorted-subset replicate PCRs used about 200 ng of genomic DNA. This amount corresponded to approximately 30,000 T cell genomes. Using immunoSEQ multiplex PCR, the repertoire was profiled, and TCRdb retains in-frame clones only, with some absent. In the table there are 150,000 to 200,000 clones, approximately 95% of which are singletons. Study-wide findings and caveats: Clonotypes shared by all four donors outscored non-shared clonotypes in generation probability.

The sample consisted of naive CD4+ T cells sorted from blood. Subset reported: CD45RA+ positively selected. This chain joins TRBV4-2 and TRBJ1-1; D gene unclear. The sequence derives from a woman aged 25-40 years in good health. The DNA of the CDR3 is TGTGCCAGCAGCGCTACCGGACGGTTGTCCACTGAAGCTTTCTTT. This encodes CASSATGRLSTEAFF.